A single sample is the source of the 14 T cell receptor beta chains below, sequenced in a study of identical twins. TCRdb itself ran the 5' RACE reads through MiXCR, one entry per CDR3 protein. This sample yields 550,000 to 800,000 distinct CDR3 sequences, of which roughly 6.6% are seen a single time; roughly 1.5% belongs to the top ten. These same records also appear under a second study, on yellow fever vaccine responses in identical twins.

The sequenced material came from PBMCs. These receptors were obtained from a woman under 30 in good health.

J is TRBJ1-1 and V is TRBV12-3 or TRBV12-4, with D uncertain. The CDR3 has 13 residues. Trimming cost V 5 bases and J 1 base, with 8 bases left between them. CDR3 loop: CASSEGENTEAFF. CDR3 DNA: TGTGCCAGCAGTGAGGGAGAGAACACTGAAGCTTTCTTT.

The CDR3 loop is CASRTRDRANYGYTF. The CDR3 nucleotides are TGTGCCAGCAGGACCCGTGACAGGGCCAACTATGGCTACACCTTC. The J gene is TRBJ1-2, the V gene TRBV27, with 7 bases that match TRBD1. This CDR3 is 15 amino acids long. Germline V CDR1 and CDR2: MNHEY, SMNVEV (reference sequence). The J segment lost 2 bases and the V segment lost 6 bases, leaving 9 bases of the junction unmatched.

The V and J genes are TRBV19 and TRBJ2-7, with D uncertain. This CDR3 has 13 amino acids. V dropped 6 bases and J dropped 2 bases, with 11 bases sitting between them. Per the germline V gene, CDR1 is LNHDA and CDR2 is SQIVND (reference sequence). As DNA, the CDR3 is TGTGCCAGTAGCACATTCCACACCTACGAGCAGTACTTC. Its protein product is CASSTFHTYEQYF.

The chain recombines TRBV12-3 or TRBV12-4 with TRBJ2-7; perhaps TRBD1 as D (6 bases). The CDR3 spans 14 residues. Trimming cost V 7 bases and J 1 base, with 14 bases left between them. This CDR3 is CASKSGTLSYEQYF. CDR3 in DNA: TGTGCCAGCAAATCCGGGACACTTTCCTACGAGCAGTACTTC.

In its sample, this clonotype was seen many times. J is TRBJ2-5 and V is TRBV12-3 or TRBV12-4; 13 bases are a match to TRBD2. The CDR3 has 15 amino acids. V lost 6 bases to trimming and J lost 1 base; unmatched junction nucleotides: 2. CDR3 sequence reads: CASRRLAGGQETQYF. CDR3 bases: TGTGCCAGCAGAAGACTAGCGGGGGGCCAAGAGACCCAGTACTTC.

This clonotype was seen repeatedly, ten times or more. V is TRBV6-5 and J is TRBJ1-1; no definite D call. The CDR3 length is 14 residues. Trimming stripped 4 bases from V and 0 bases from J, with 9 bases between. The germline V gene has CDR1 MNHEY and CDR2 SVGAGI. CDR3 nucleotides: TGTGCCAGCAGTTCTATTCTGATGAACACTGAAGCTTTCTTT. This gives the protein CASSSILMNTEAFF.

This clonotype showed up many times. The CDR3 nucleotides are TGTGCCAGCCTTATTCCTGGGACAGACCCTTATAGCAATCAGCCCCAGCATTTT. Residues: CASLIPGTDPYSNQPQHF. The chain employs TRBV27 and TRBJ1-5; TRBD1 matches 7 bases. Germline V gene data show CDR1 as MNHEY and CDR2 as SMNVEV (reference sequence). The CDR3 extends over 18 amino acids. V was pared by 8 bases and J by 0 bases, with 16 bases of the junction left unmatched.

In this sample, this clonotype turned up a few times. The chain joins TRBV29-1 to TRBJ2-2, with D possibly TRBD1 on 6 matching bases. Germline assignment: CDR1 SQVTM and CDR2 ANQGSEA. The CDR3 runs 13 residues. Trimming took 6 bases from V and 0 from J, leaving 8 bases between them. The CDR3 reads CSVRQANTGELFF. CDR3 in DNA: TGCAGCGTGAGACAGGCGAACACCGGGGAGCTGTTTTTT.

This chain joins TRBV2 and TRBJ2-2, with 7 bases lining up with TRBD1. CDR3 length: 16 residues. In germline, CDR1 is SNHLY, CDR2 FYNNEI. V was pared by 7 bases and J by 2 bases, with 10 bases of the junction left unmatched. The CDR3, as DNA: TGTGCCAGCACCCAATCCGGGACAGTAAACACCGGGGAGCTGTTTTTT. Residues: CASTQSGTVNTGELFF.

On this clonotype: A much bigger clone sits one base away, suggesting this may be a read error. The rearrangement uses TRBV20-1 and TRBJ2-1; 10 nucleotides match TRBD2. CDR3 size: 16 residues. V shed 7 bases, J shed 10 bases, and the junction held 19 bases outside the gene matches. The germline V gene has CDR1 DFQATT and CDR2 SNEGSKA (reference sequence). The CDR3: CSVSTPSGSGWGEQFF. CDR3 DNA: TGCAGTGTTTCTACACCTAGCGGGAGTGGTTGGGGAGAGCAGTTCTTC.

There are many counts of this clonotype. The rearrangement uses TRBV20-1 and TRBJ2-3; 11 nucleotides agree with TRBD1. CDR1 and CDR2 from the germline V gene are DFQATT and SNEGSKA (reference sequence). J was trimmed by 3 bases and V by 3 bases; bases with no gene match: 11. CDR3 size: 17 residues. The DNA for the CDR3 is TGCAGTGCTAGTTTCGGCCCGGGACAGGGGGTAACAGATACGCAGTATTTT. The encoded protein is CSASFGPGQGVTDTQYF.

This clonotype was detected only a few times. V is TRBV12-3 or TRBV12-4 and J is TRBJ2-7; the match to TRBD2 covers 9 bases. J lost 5 bases, V lost 3 bases, and 11 bases had no gene match. This CDR3 is built from 16 residues. The CDR3 region is CASSFHWLAGRDEQYF. CDR3 sequence (DNA): TGTGCCAGCAGTTTTCATTGGCTAGCGGGAAGGGACGAGCAGTACTTC.

This chain joins TRBV5-5 and TRBJ2-7; 13 bases fit TRBD2. The junction had 8 bases not matched to a gene; V was cut back by 4 bases and J by 4 bases. This CDR3 region has 16 residues. Germline CDR1 and CDR2: SGHKS and YYEKEE (reference sequence). For the CDR3, the DNA is TGTGCCAGCAGCGTAGGACTAGCGGGGGCCTCATACGAGCAGTACGTC. Its protein is CASSVGLAGASYEQYV.

This clonotype has a count of ten or more. The chain uses TRBV27 and TRBJ2-7; D may be TRBD1 (6 bases). This CDR3 has 12 residues. Trimming cost V 10 bases and J 5 bases, with 15 bases left between them. Germline V gene lookup returns CDR1 MNHEY and CDR2 SMNVEV (reference sequence). The CDR3 loop is CAIRGQIDEQYV. The CDR3 DNA reads TGTGCCATCCGAGGACAGATCGACGAGCAGTACGTC.